The present TCR beta chain was sequenced within a study of blood T cell repertoires in COVID-19. About the study: Samples came from the United States, Italy and Spain, spanning acute and convalescent COVID-19. Sample material is recorded as cDNA or gDNA derived from T cells, B-cell-depleted T cells, or PBMCs.

Germline V gene sequence: CDR1 MGHRA, CDR2 YSYEKL. The J segment lost 1 base and the V segment lost 0 bases, leaving 4 bases of the junction unmatched. The CDR3 runs 16 residues. Per the study methods: Amplification from reference gene primers served as the basis for estimated nucleated cell counts. Clones were read by immunoSEQ multiplex PCR, and TCRdb kept only the in-frame ones, dropping some. V, J and clone size derive from that table, while D and trimming were established from the DNA sequence. The profile shows 400,000 to 450,000 clones, more than 80% of them singletons. Material for sequencing was peripheral blood. The V and J genes are TRBV4-1 and TRBJ2-3, with 7 bases identical to TRBD2. The TCR originated in a woman aged 25-40 years with active or convalescent COVID-19. For the CDR3, the DNA is TGCGCCAGCAGCCAAGAAAAGAGCGGGGGCACAGATACGCAGTATTTT. This encodes CASSQEKSGGTDTQYF.